The 20 T cell receptor beta chains below were found in one sample sequenced in a study of blood T cell repertoires in COVID-19 (dated by TCRdb to 2020 to 2021). The library was generated by the immunoSEQ multiplex PCR assay. TCRdb limited this immuneACCESS table to in-frame rearrangements with V and J called. A share of clones is missing; checked studies link under half to unresolved V genes, and the rest is unexplained. The sample table holds some 210,000 clones, of which 75% to 90% were seen once. Of the sample, more than 4.5% falls within the top ten clones. The specimen sequenced was peripheral blood. The receptor set was obtained from a woman aged 40 to 50 with acute or convalescent COVID-19.

J is TRBJ1-2 and V is TRBV24-1, with 7 bases matching TRBD1. V lost 7 bases, J lost 8 bases, and 6 bases stayed unmatched. CDR3 size: 12 residues. Germline V gives CDR1 KGHDR, CDR2 SFDVKD. CDR3 DNA sequence: TGTGCCACCAGCCAGGGACAGCTCGGCTACACCTTC. Its translation: CATSQGQLGYTF.

The V call is TRBV2, the J call TRBJ1-1, with TRBD1 identical over 7 bases. V was clipped by 3 bases and J by 7 bases; unmatched bases: 5. CDR3 length: 13 residues. Looked up from germline, CDR1 is SNHLY and CDR2 is FYNNEI. For the CDR3, the DNA is TGTGCCAGCAGTGATAGGACAGGTTATGAAGCTTTCTTT. Protein product: CASSDRTGYEAFF.

V and J are TRBV4-1 and TRBJ1-3; weak D call: TRBD1 (5 bases). Germline V CDR1 and CDR2: MGHRA, YSYEKL. The CDR3 runs 14 residues. The V gene lost 1 base and the J gene lost 4 bases, with 8 bases spanning the gap. This CDR3 is CASSQVTAGNTIYF. The CDR3 DNA reads TGCGCCAGCAGCCAAGTGACAGCGGGAAACACCATATATTTT.

The chain recombines TRBV2 with TRBJ1-2; a weak D match, TRBD1 (5 bases). Germline loops: CDR1 SNHLY, CDR2 FYNNEI. Between the trimmed V and J ends, which lost 6 bases and 5 bases, there was a span of 16 bases. This CDR3 spans 14 amino acids. The DNA of the CDR3 is TGTGCCAGCAGAAGAGGAGGCGGGGGGTATGGCTACACCTTC. Its translation: CASRRGGGGYGYTF. Together with reference TRBV2 and TRBJ1-2, the CDR3 gives the full variable domain: EPEVTQTPSHQVTQMGQEVILRCVPISNHLYFYWYRQILGQKVEFLVSFYNNEISEKSEIFDDQFSVERPDGSNFTLKIRSTKLEDSAMYFCASRRGGGGYGYTFGSGTRLTVV.

J is TRBJ2-3 and V is TRBV4-1; weak D call: TRBD1 (5 bases). Trimming removed 3 bases at V and 2 bases at J, with 15 bases between. The germline V gene has CDR1 MGHRA and CDR2 YSYEKL. This CDR3 has 16 residues. The CDR3 bases are TGCGCCAGCAGCCAGCCCGACAGAACATACACAGATACGCAGTATTTT. Translated, it gives CASSQPDRTYTDTQYF.

V usage is TRBV10-1 and J usage is TRBJ2-3; 8 bases match TRBD2. The CDR3 runs to 15 residues. J gave up 2 bases and V 8 bases, and 9 bases lay outside the gene matches. Germline V CDR1 and CDR2: WNHNN, SYGVQD (reference sequence). Here the CDR3 DNA reads TGCGCCAGCGGCTCCGGGACTAGTCTCACAGATACGCAGTATTTT. Residues: CASGSGTSLTDTQYF.

The V call is TRBV5-1, the J call TRBJ1-3, with 10 bases fitting TRBD1. The junction had 8 bases not matched to a gene; V was cut back by 4 bases and J by 4 bases. There are 16 residues in the CDR3. CDR1 and CDR2 (germline): SGHRS, YFSETQ. CDR3 in DNA: TGCGCCAGCAGCGTTAGACAGGGGGCGCGGGGAAACACCATATATTTT. Amino acid sequence: CASSVRQGARGNTIYF.

The rearrangement joins TRBV2 to TRBJ1-1, with TRBD1 matching 9 bases. This CDR3 contains 16 residues. CDR1 is SNHLY, CDR2 FYNNEI, per germline. V shed 6 bases and J 4 bases; nucleotides not matched to a gene: 12. CDR3 bases: TGTGCCAGCAGCCCCGGGACAGGGAGGTGGAGCACTGAAGCTTTCTTT. Its protein is CASSPGTGRWSTEAFF.

The V gene is TRBV24-1, the J gene TRBJ2-2, with TRBD1 matching 8 bases. With 2 bases clipped from V and 6 bases from J, the junction kept 13 bases outside the gene matches. Germline V gives CDR1 KGHDR, CDR2 SFDVKD. This CDR3 spans 18 amino acids. The chain's CDR3 is CATSDSGPPGGLAGELFF. The CDR3 DNA sequence: TGTGCCACCAGTGATTCAGGTCCGCCAGGGGGCTTGGCCGGGGAGCTGTTTTTT.

The chain carries TRBV15 and TRBJ1-2, with 7 bases fitting TRBD1. Germline-derived CDR1 and CDR2 are LNHNV and YYDKDF (reference sequence). CDR3 length equals 13 residues. J gave up 6 bases and V 3 bases, and 4 bases lay outside the gene matches. This CDR3 is CATSRDRRNGYTF. In DNA form, the CDR3 reads TGTGCCACCAGCAGGGACAGGCGGAATGGCTACACCTTC. Variable domain in full (rest from reference TRBV15 and TRBJ1-2): DAMVIQNPRYQVTQFGKPVTLSCSQTLNHNVMYWYQQKSSQAPKLLFHYYDKDFNNEADTPDNFQSRRPNTSFCFLDIRSPGLGDTAMYLCATSRDRRNGYTFGSGTRLTVV.

The chain carries TRBV10-2 and TRBJ1-6, with D perhaps TRBD1 (5 bases). The CDR3 consists of 17 residues. CDR1 and CDR2 (germline): WSHSY, SAAADI. The ends were cut back, 3 bases at V and 0 bases at J, with 12 bases in the middle. The CDR3 DNA reads TGCGCCAGCAGTGAAGGGGAGGGGAGCTCCTATAATTCACCCCTCCACTTT. Its translation: CASSEGEGSSYNSPLHF.

The chain recombines TRBV11-2 with TRBJ2-5; 11 bases agree with TRBD1. The CDR3 sequence is 15 residues long. CDR1 and CDR2 (germline): SGHAT, FQNNGV. Losses at the gene ends were 5 bases for V and 5 bases for J; bases not matched to a gene: 7. For the CDR3, the DNA is TGTGCCAGCAGCGTAGGACAGGGGGCGGGGGAGACCCAGTACTTC. Amino acid sequence: CASSVGQGAGETQYF.

In this sample, this clone turned up once. Here the CDR3 DNA reads TGTGCCAGCAGTTCAGGGTGGGATAATTCACCCCTCCACTTT. It is translated as CASSSGWDNSPLHF. The V call is TRBV6-5, the J call TRBJ1-6; weak D call: TRBD1 (5 bases). CDR1 is MNHEY, CDR2 SVGAGI, per germline. The CDR3 loop spans 14 amino acids. The germline V and J ends were trimmed by 4 bases and 5 bases, with 9 bases remaining between them.

This chain connects TRBV3-1 (or the pseudogene TRBV3-2) to TRBJ2-2, with 9 bases matching TRBD1. This CDR3 is 14 amino acids long. The ends lost 7 bases at V and 3 bases at J; junction bases unmatched: 3. Per germline, CDR1 LGHDT and CDR2 YNNKEL (reference sequence). The CDR3: CASTRQGDTGELFF. The CDR3 region has the DNA TGTGCCAGCACCCGACAGGGGGACACCGGGGAGCTGTTTTTT.

The chain carries TRBV10-3 and TRBJ2-2, with TRBD2 matching 8 bases. CDR3 length: 15 residues. Germline loops: CDR1 ENHRY, CDR2 SYGVKD. V was pared by 10 bases and J by 1 base, with 8 bases of the junction left unmatched. CDR3 amino acids: CATRLGGGNTGELFF. The CDR3 region has the DNA TGTGCCACCCGACTCGGGGGGGGGAACACCGGGGAGCTGTTTTTT.

The chain carries TRBV6-5 and TRBJ1-2, with a tentative D call TRBD1 (6 bases). The CDR3 runs to 15 residues. V lost 3 bases and J lost 6, with 17 bases in between. Germline V gene data show CDR1 as MNHEY and CDR2 as SVGAGI. CDR3 in DNA: TGTGCCAGCAGTTATTCGGACAGTCTCCGGGATGGCTACACCTTC. Its translation: CASSYSDSLRDGYTF.

The chain is built from TRBV5-1 and TRBJ2-3; TRBD2 might be the D (6 bases). The CDR3 is 14 amino acids. Germline V gene data show CDR1 as SGHRS and CDR2 as YFSETQ. V dropped 4 bases and J dropped 2 bases, with 11 bases sitting between them. The CDR3 coding sequence is TGCGCCAGCAGCGAGCCGGGGGACACAGATACGCAGTATTTT. Its translation: CASSEPGDTDTQYF.

The CDR3 DNA is TGTGCCAGCAGCGAAGCGCTGTTCCGGGACAGGGGATATCAGCCCCAGCATTTT. Amino acids: CASSEALFRDRGYQPQHF. The V gene is TRBV21-1, the J gene TRBJ1-5; the D call TRBD1 from the table was never checked on the DNA. TRBV21-1 constitutes a pseudogene. The CDR3 has 18 residues.

This sequence joins TRBV18 and TRBJ1-4, with 7 bases fitting TRBD1. The trim removed 5 bases at V and 8 bases at J, leaving 11 bases unmatched. Germline CDR1 KGHSH, CDR2 LQKENI. The CDR3 has 15 residues. As DNA, the CDR3 is TGTGCCAGCTCAACGACAGGGCCCCCGCACGAAAAACTGTTTTTT. Translated, it gives CASSTTGPPHEKLFF.

A single count supports this clone. The gene calls are TRBV10-1 and TRBJ1-5; 8 bases are shared with TRBD1. Germline values: CDR1 WNHNN, CDR2 SYGVQD (reference sequence). The CDR3 has 15 residues. V shed 2 bases, J shed 6 bases, and the junction held 6 bases outside the gene matches. The CDR3 is CASSEGRGPGQPQHF. Written as DNA, the CDR3 is TGCGCCAGCAGTGAGGGCAGGGGGCCCGGTCAGCCCCAGCATTTT.